The 17 T cell receptor beta chains below were found in one sample sequenced in a study of blood T cell repertoires in COVID-19. Assay: immunoSEQ multiplex PCR; the TCRdb copy retains only in-frame clones and omits some. Among roughly 240,000 clones listed, 85% were seen once. The sequenced sample was PBMCs or T cells enriched from blood (not recorded which). The receptors were sampled from a woman aged 45 to 65 with acute COVID-19.

The chain recombines TRBV7-9 with TRBJ1-1, with 9 nucleotides matching TRBD1. The CDR3 consists of 16 residues. Germline assignment: CDR1 SEHNR and CDR2 FQNEAQ (reference sequence). V lost 6 bases, J lost 0 bases, and 8 bases stayed unmatched. CDR3 amino acids: CASRVQGAILNTEAFF. The DNA of the CDR3 is TGTGCCAGCAGGGTACAGGGGGCTATACTGAACACTGAAGCTTTCTTT.

The rearrangement joins TRBV2 to TRBJ2-7; 9 bases agree with TRBD1. Germline trimming cut 6 bases from V and 3 bases from J; bases unmatched to any gene: 3. This CDR3 comprises 13 residues. Germline CDR1 is SNHLY and CDR2 is FYNNEI. Here the CDR3 reads CASRPGQGYEQYF. CDR3 bases: TGTGCCAGCAGACCGGGACAGGGCTACGAGCAGTACTTC.

CDR3 coding DNA: TGCGCCAGCAGCCGGACAGCCGCCGCAGATACGCAGTATTTT. Residues: CASSRTAAADTQYF. The V and J genes are TRBV5-1 and TRBJ2-3; D might be TRBD1 (6 bases). With 4 bases removed from V and 4 bases from J, the gap between germline ends came to 13 bases. Per the germline V gene, CDR1 is SGHRS and CDR2 is YFSETQ. This CDR3 is built from 14 residues.

There are many counts of this clone. This chain connects TRBV4-2 to TRBJ2-7; 9 nucleotides align to TRBD1. Losses at the gene ends were 7 bases for V and 0 bases for J; bases not matched to a gene: 25. CDR3 length: 21 residues. Germline values: CDR1 LGHNA, CDR2 YNFKEQ. CDR3 amino acids: CASTPRNRDRVALGYSYEQYF. CDR3 coding DNA: TGTGCCAGCACCCCTCGGAACCGGGACAGGGTGGCCCTGGGGTACTCCTACGAGCAGTACTTC.

The rearrangement uses TRBV19 and TRBJ1-5, with D perhaps TRBD1 (5 bases). The CDR3 consists of 15 residues. Trimming stripped 7 bases from V and 7 bases from J, with 20 bases between. The germline CDR1 and CDR2 sequences are LNHDA and SQIVND (reference sequence). The DNA for the CDR3 is TGTGCCAGTACCTACCCGGGGGATCTCGGGCAGCCCCAGCATTTT. Translated: CASTYPGDLGQPQHF. The full variable domain, completed using reference TRBV19 and TRBJ1-5, is DGGITQSPKYLFRKEGQNVTLSCEQNLNHDAMYWYRQDPGQGLRLIYYSQIVNDFQKGDIAEGYSVSREKKESFPLTVTSAQKNPTAFYLCASTYPGDLGQPQHFGDGTRLSIL.

The rearrangement uses TRBV7-9 and TRBJ1-5; 8 nucleotides agree with TRBD1. The CDR3 contains 15 residues. J lost 0 bases, V lost 5 bases, and 3 bases had no gene match. Per the germline V gene, CDR1 is SEHNR and CDR2 is FQNEAQ (reference sequence). DNA of the CDR3: TGTGCCAGCAGCCGAGGACAGGGTAGCAATCAGCCCCAGCATTTT. It codes for CASSRGQGSNQPQHF.

This rearrangement joins TRBV30 to TRBJ1-2; D perhaps matches TRBD1 (5 bases). The CDR3 contains 11 residues. Per the germline V gene, CDR1 is GTSNPN and CDR2 is SVGIG (reference sequence). V was pared by 1 base and J by 8 bases, with 8 bases between. CDR3 DNA: TGTGCCTGGAGTGCCGGGGGGGGCTACACCTTC. Amino acids: CAWSAGGGYTF.

The chain combines TRBV3-1 (or the pseudogene TRBV3-2) with TRBJ2-3; 13 positions agree with TRBD2. The germline gives CDR1 LGHDT, CDR2 YNNKEL (reference sequence). Losses at the gene ends were 4 bases for V and 2 bases for J; bases not matched to a gene: 3. This CDR3 region has 16 residues. DNA of the CDR3: TGTGCCAGCAGCCTACTAGCGGGGGGGTTCACAGATACGCAGTATTTT. Residues: CASSLLAGGFTDTQYF.

This chain uses TRBV12-5 with TRBJ1-2; TRBD1 is a possible D gene (6 bases). The CDR3 is made up of 13 amino acids. From germline, CDR1 is LGHNT and CDR2 FRNRAP. The germline V and J ends were trimmed by 3 bases and 8 bases, with 13 bases remaining between them. The CDR3 reads CASGFPGARGYTF. As DNA, the CDR3 is TGTGCTAGTGGTTTTCCAGGGGCGAGAGGCTACACCTTC.

This clone was observed a handful of times. This chain joins TRBV13 and TRBJ2-2, with a weak D call TRBD1 (6 bases). CDR3 length: 15 residues. The germline V gene has CDR1 PRHDT and CDR2 FYEKMQ (reference sequence). Trimming shortened V by 5 bases and J by 6 bases, and 16 bases separated the two germline ends. The CDR3 bases are TGTGCCAGCAGCGGATGGAACCAGGGGTCCGGGGAGCTGTTTTTT. It codes for CASSGWNQGSGELFF.

The chain has TRBV18 and TRBJ1-1; the match to TRBD1 covers 8 bases. The J segment lost 4 bases and the V segment lost 0 bases, leaving 7 bases of the junction unmatched. Looked up from germline, CDR1 is KGHSH and CDR2 is LQKENI. The CDR3 spans 16 residues. The CDR3 DNA reads as TGTGCCAGCTCACCACCCTCGACAGGGGTGGGCACTGAAGCTTTCTTT. Translation gives CASSPPSTGVGTEAFF.

This CDR3 is CASSPISGEDYGYTF. The CDR3, as DNA: TGTGCCAGCTCACCAATCTCGGGGGAGGACTATGGCTACACCTTC. This chain links TRBV18 with TRBJ1-2, with D possibly TRBD1 on 5 matching bases. Germline values: CDR1 KGHSH, CDR2 LQKENI. There are 15 residues in the CDR3. Between the trimmed V and J ends, which lost 2 bases and 3 bases, there was a span of 13 bases.

CDR3 coding DNA: TGTGCCTGGAGCGCCAGGCCTAATGAAAAACTGTTTTTT. Translating it yields CAWSARPNEKLFF. V and J are TRBV30 and TRBJ1-4, with unresolved D. The germline V gene encodes CDR1 GTSNPN and CDR2 SVGIG (reference sequence). This CDR3 is built from 13 residues. V dropped 3 bases and J dropped 3 bases, with 8 bases sitting between them.

V usage is TRBV7-2 and J usage is TRBJ2-7, with 10 bases identical to TRBD1. Germline V gives CDR1 SGHTA, CDR2 FQGNSA. This CDR3 is 16 amino acids long. V shed 3 bases and J 3 bases; nucleotides not matched to a gene: 8. The CDR3 sequence: CASSLGTGALVYEQYF. In nucleotides, the CDR3 is TGTGCCAGCAGCTTGGGGACAGGGGCTTTGGTCTACGAGCAGTACTTC.

This clone has just one count. This chain connects TRBV4-1 to TRBJ2-7, with 13 bases that match TRBD2. The germline gives CDR1 MGHRA, CDR2 YSYEKL. The CDR3 has 18 residues. V lost 2 bases and J lost 3; bases outside the gene matches: 10. The CDR3: CASSQPIGLAGDFYEQYF. CDR3 coding DNA: TGCGCCAGCAGCCAACCTATAGGACTAGCGGGGGACTTCTACGAGCAGTACTTC.

This clone was detected only a few times. The chain employs TRBV5-5 and TRBJ1-5; tentative D call: TRBD1 (5 bases). Trimming shortened V by 1 base and J by 3 bases, and 17 bases separated the two germline ends. The germline CDR1 and CDR2 sequences are SGHKS and YYEKEE (reference sequence). CDR3 length equals 17 residues. As DNA, the CDR3 is TGTGCCAGCAGCTTGAAGTCCCAGGGTAGAAACAATCAGCCCCAGCATTTT. Translation: CASSLKSQGRNNQPQHF.

This clone was counted a single time. The J gene is TRBJ2-4, the V gene TRBV7-2; TRBD1 might be the D (5 bases). V lost 5 bases and J lost 1, with 15 bases in between. Germline CDR1 reads SGHTA; CDR2 reads FQGNSA. The CDR3 is 16 residues long. The CDR3 loop is CASSLVGPGAKNIQYF. As DNA, the CDR3 is TGTGCCAGCAGCCTCGTGGGGCCAGGGGCCAAAAACATTCAGTACTTC.